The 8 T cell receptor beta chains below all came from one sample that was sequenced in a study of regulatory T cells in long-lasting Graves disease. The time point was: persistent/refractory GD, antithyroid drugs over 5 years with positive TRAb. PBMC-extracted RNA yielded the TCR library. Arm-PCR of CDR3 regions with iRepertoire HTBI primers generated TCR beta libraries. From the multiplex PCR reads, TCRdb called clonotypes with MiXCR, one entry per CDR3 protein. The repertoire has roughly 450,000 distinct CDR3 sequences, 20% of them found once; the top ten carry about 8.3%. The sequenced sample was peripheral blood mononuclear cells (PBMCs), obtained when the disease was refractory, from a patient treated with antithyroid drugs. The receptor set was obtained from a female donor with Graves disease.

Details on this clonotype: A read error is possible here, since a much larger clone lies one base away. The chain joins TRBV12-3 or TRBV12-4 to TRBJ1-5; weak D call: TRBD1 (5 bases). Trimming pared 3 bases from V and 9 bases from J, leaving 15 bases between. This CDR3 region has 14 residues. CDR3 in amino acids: CASSFGAGHGPQHF. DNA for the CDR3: TGTGCCAGCAGTTTTGGCGCCGGACATGGGCCCCAGCATTTT.

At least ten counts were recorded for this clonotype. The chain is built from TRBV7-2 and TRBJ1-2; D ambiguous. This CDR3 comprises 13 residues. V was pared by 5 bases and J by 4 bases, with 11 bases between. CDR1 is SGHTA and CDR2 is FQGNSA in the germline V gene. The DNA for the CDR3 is TGTGCCAGCAGCGCCAGTGAGGGCTATGGCTACACCTTC. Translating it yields CASSASEGYGYTF.

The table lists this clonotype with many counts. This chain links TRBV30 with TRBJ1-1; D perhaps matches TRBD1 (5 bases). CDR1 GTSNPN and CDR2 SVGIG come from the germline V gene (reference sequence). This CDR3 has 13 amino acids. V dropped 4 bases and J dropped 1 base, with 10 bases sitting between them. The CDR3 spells CAWNPGWNTEAFF. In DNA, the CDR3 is TGTGCCTGGAACCCAGGGTGGAACACTGAAGCTTTCTTT.

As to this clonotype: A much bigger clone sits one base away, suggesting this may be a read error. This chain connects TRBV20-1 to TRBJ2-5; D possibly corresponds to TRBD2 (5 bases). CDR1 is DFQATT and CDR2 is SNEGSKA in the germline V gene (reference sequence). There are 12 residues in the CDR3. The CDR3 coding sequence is TGCAGCGTAAATGAGGGCGAAGAGACCCAGTACTTC. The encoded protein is CSVNEGEETQYF.

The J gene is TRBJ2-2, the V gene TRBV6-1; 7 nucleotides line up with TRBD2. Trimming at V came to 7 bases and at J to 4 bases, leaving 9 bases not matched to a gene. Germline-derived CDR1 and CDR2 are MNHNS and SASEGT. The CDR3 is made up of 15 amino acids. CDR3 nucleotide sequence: TGTGCCAGCATAAGTGCGGGAGTAGGCACCGGGGAGCTGTTTTTT. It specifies CASISAGVGTGELFF.

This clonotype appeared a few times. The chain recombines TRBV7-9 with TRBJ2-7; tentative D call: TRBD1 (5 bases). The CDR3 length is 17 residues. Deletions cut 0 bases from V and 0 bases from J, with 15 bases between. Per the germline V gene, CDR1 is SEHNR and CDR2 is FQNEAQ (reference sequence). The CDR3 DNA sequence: TGTGCCAGCAGCTTAGCGAATGGAAAGGACAACTCCTACGAGCAGTACTTC. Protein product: CASSLANGKDNSYEQYF. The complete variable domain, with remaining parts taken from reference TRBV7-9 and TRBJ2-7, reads DTGVSQNPRHKITKRGQNVTFRCDPISEHNRLYWYRQTLGQGPEFLTYFQNEAQLEKSRLLSDRFSAERPKGSFSTLEIQRTEQGDSAMYLCASSLANGKDNSYEQYFGPGTRLTVT.

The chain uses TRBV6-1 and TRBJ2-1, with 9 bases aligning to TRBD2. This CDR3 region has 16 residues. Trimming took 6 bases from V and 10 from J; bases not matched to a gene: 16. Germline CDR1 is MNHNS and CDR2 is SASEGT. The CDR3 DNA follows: TGTGCCAGCAGCCCAATCCAGGCGGGAGGGCCGAGGGAGCAGTTCTTC. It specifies CASSPIQAGGPREQFF.

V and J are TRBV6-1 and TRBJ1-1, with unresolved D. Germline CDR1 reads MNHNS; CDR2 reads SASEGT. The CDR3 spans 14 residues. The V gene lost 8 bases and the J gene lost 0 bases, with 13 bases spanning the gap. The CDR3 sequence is CASGSRVMNTEAFF. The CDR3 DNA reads TGTGCCAGCGGGTCGCGGGTCATGAACACTGAAGCTTTCTTT.